Below are 32 T cell receptor beta chains sequenced from a single sample in a study of blood T cells in healthy people across ages. Primed by a sample-barcoded 5' primer and a J-beta primer mix, a second PCR proceeded for 7 to 11 cycles. TCRdb passed the 5' RACE reads through MiXCR, listing each CDR3 protein once. Here the sample spans about 1.1 million distinct CDR3 sequences, 35% to 40% being singletons. The specimen sequenced was blood. These receptors originate from a man younger than 35 in good health.

Turning to this clonotype: This may be a read error, as it is one base from a much larger clone. V and J are TRBV20-1 and TRBJ2-7; tentatively, D is TRBD1 (6 bases). The J call could be wrong; TRBJ2-5 is a better fit for the DNA end. The germline V gene encodes CDR1 DFQATT and CDR2 SNEGSKA (reference sequence). The CDR3 is 15 amino acids. CDR3 nucleotide sequence: TGCAGTGCTGGAGATATGGGACATAGGGGAGAGACCCAGTACTTC. As protein: CSAGDMGHRGETQYF.

The rearrangement uses TRBV3-1 and TRBJ2-3; the D gene could be TRBD1 or TRBD2 (7 bases each). The V gene's germline CDR1 is LGHDT and CDR2 YNNKEL (reference sequence). Deletions cut 0 bases from V and 5 bases from J, with 12 bases between. The length of the CDR3 is 15 residues. The CDR3 here is CASSQDARGGDTQYF. As DNA, the CDR3 is TGTGCCAGCAGCCAAGACGCCAGGGGGGGAGATACGCAGTATTTT.

The V and J genes are TRBV9 and TRBJ2-7; D unclear. Germline V gene data show CDR1 as SGDLS and CDR2 as YYNGEE. Trimming stripped 0 bases from V and 0 bases from J, with 13 bases between. The CDR3 length is 16 residues. CDR3 DNA: TGTGCCAGCAGCGTAGGTGGGGAACCACTCTCCTACGAGCAGTACTTC. It translates to CASSVGGEPLSYEQYF.

The chain carries TRBV6-2 or TRBV6-3 and TRBJ2-1; no definite D call. Germline V gives CDR1 MNHEY, CDR2 SVGEGT. The CDR3 is made up of 12 amino acids. The V end was cut by 6 bases, the J end by 5 bases, with 8 bases between. CDR3 coding DNA: TGTGCCAGCAGACAAGAGAACAATGAGCAGTTCTTC. It codes for CASRQENNEQFF.

The V call is TRBV4-3, the J call TRBJ2-7, with D unclear. The CDR3 contains 13 residues. V was cut by 4 bases and J by 5 bases, with 12 bases left in between. From germline, CDR1 is LGHNA and CDR2 YSLEER. For the CDR3, the DNA is TGCGCCAGCAGCCCCGACCGAACACACGAGCAGTACTTC. This gives the protein CASSPDRTHEQYF.

This clonotype has just a few counts. The chain has TRBV2 and TRBJ1-1, with TRBD1 matching over 7 bases. This CDR3 is 14 amino acids long. Germline-derived CDR1 and CDR2 are SNHLY and FYNNEI. V lost 7 bases, J lost 6 bases, and 11 bases stayed unmatched. DNA for the CDR3: TGTGCCAGCAACATGGATCAGGGGGTCGCTGAAGCTTTCTTT. Translating it yields CASNMDQGVAEAFF.

The chain recombines TRBV14 with TRBJ2-7, with TRBD1 identical over 10 bases. This CDR3 is 14 amino acids long. J lost 3 bases, V lost 3 bases, and 2 bases had no gene match. CDR1 is SGHDN, CDR2 FVKESK, per germline. The CDR3 loop is CASSQGQGFYEQYF. CDR3 bases: TGTGCCAGCAGCCAGGGACAGGGGTTCTACGAGCAGTACTTC. Together with reference TRBV14 and TRBJ2-7, the CDR3 gives the full variable domain: EAGVTQFPSHSVIEKGQTVTLRCDPISGHDNLYWYRRVMGKEIKFLLHFVKESKQDESGMPNNRFLAERTGGTYSTLKVQPAELEDSGVYFCASSQGQGFYEQYFGPGTRLTVT.

In this sample, this clonotype turned up a few times. This chain links TRBV20-1 with TRBJ2-7; no firm D call. Germline-derived CDR1 and CDR2 are DFQATT and SNEGSKA (reference sequence). This CDR3 contains 14 residues. V lost 8 bases to trimming and J lost 2 bases, with 19 bases between them. Here the CDR3 reads CSTNRALNAYEQYF. The CDR3 nucleotides read TGCAGTACCAACCGGGCCCTAAATGCCTACGAGCAGTACTTC.

The genes are TRBV7-2 and TRBJ2-3; D ambiguous. Trimming cost V 7 bases and J 4 bases, with 15 bases left between them. The length of the CDR3 is 14 residues. Germline loops: CDR1 SGHTA, CDR2 FQGNSA. The CDR3 here is CASNLGPWADTQYF. The DNA for the CDR3 is TGTGCCAGCAACCTAGGTCCCTGGGCAGATACGCAGTATTTT.

This clonotype was detected many times. This rearrangement joins TRBV9 to TRBJ2-3; D not certain. Germline CDR1 and CDR2: SGDLS and YYNGEE. The CDR3 sequence is 14 residues long. Between the trimmed V and J ends, which lost 3 bases and 6 bases, there was a span of 14 bases. The CDR3 reads CASSALTTTDTQYF. The DNA of the CDR3 is TGTGCCAGCAGCGCCTTGACAACTACGGATACGCAGTATTTT.

The V call is TRBV30, the J call TRBJ2-7; the D call may be TRBD1 or TRBD2 (6 bases each). Germline V gene lookup returns CDR1 GTSNPN and CDR2 SVGIG (reference sequence). Trimming took off 3 bases at V and 5 bases at J, with 14 bases between the two ends. The CDR3 loop spans 13 amino acids. The CDR3 sequence: CAWRIGGAHEQYF. Here the CDR3 DNA reads TGTGCCTGGAGGATCGGGGGCGCCCACGAGCAGTACTTC.

This clonotype was found a few times. The chain links TRBV20-1 to TRBJ1-2, with 8 bases identical to TRBD1. Germline CDR1 is DFQATT and CDR2 is SNEGSKA (reference sequence). The CDR3 covers 13 residues. Unmatched junction bases numbered 7, after V lost 5 bases and J lost 5 bases. Here the CDR3 DNA reads TGCAGTGCTCAACAGGGGGAGGGGTATGGCTACACCTTC. It specifies CSAQQGEGYGYTF.

This clonotype showed up just a few times. The rearrangement joins TRBV12-3 or TRBV12-4 to TRBJ2-7; the match to TRBD1 covers 8 bases. This CDR3 has 15 residues. V lost 5 bases to trimming and J lost 0 bases; unmatched junction nucleotides: 6. CDR3 in amino acids: CASSRGTGSSYEQYF. CDR3 DNA: TGTGCCAGCAGTCGAGGGACAGGATCCTCCTACGAGCAGTACTTC.

V is TRBV6-1 and J is TRBJ1-1; 7 nucleotides align to TRBD1. Trimming at V came to 3 bases and at J to 0 bases, leaving 4 bases not matched to a gene. Germline-derived CDR1 and CDR2 are MNHNS and SASEGT. The CDR3 loop spans 15 amino acids. The CDR3 DNA reads TGTGCCAGCAGTGAGGAACAGGGGATGAACACTGAAGCTTTCTTT. This translates into CASSEEQGMNTEAFF.

The chain has TRBV7-2 and TRBJ1-3; 9 bases are a match to TRBD1. Unmatched junction bases numbered 6, after V lost 4 bases and J lost 8 bases. This CDR3 is 14 amino acids long. Per the germline V gene, CDR1 is SGHTA and CDR2 is FQGNSA. DNA for the CDR3: TGTGCCAGCAGCTCACAGGGGGCTTGGGACACCATATATTTT. Protein product: CASSSQGAWDTIYF.

This clonotype has only a few counts. The chain links TRBV25-1 to TRBJ1-5, with TRBD1 matching 7 bases. The germline CDR1 and CDR2 sequences are MGHDK and SYGVNS. The CDR3 extends over 15 amino acids. V was clipped by 1 base and J by 3 bases; unmatched bases: 3. Written as DNA, the CDR3 is TGTGCCAGCAGTGAATCCGGGACAGTCAATCAGCCCCAGCATTTT. Protein product: CASSESGTVNQPQHF.

The CDR3 protein is CASRSGTEQFF. For the CDR3, the DNA is TGCGCCAGCAGAAGCGGTACGGAGCAGTTCTTC. The chain carries TRBV5-1 and TRBJ2-1, with TRBD2 as a possible D gene (5 bases). This CDR3 contains 11 residues. V was cut by 5 bases and J by 10 bases, with 10 bases left in between. From germline, CDR1 is SGHRS and CDR2 YFSETQ.

This clonotype was recorded at least ten times. V gene TRBV5-1 combines with J gene TRBJ2-1, with 7 bases identical to TRBD2. The CDR3 contains 13 residues. Germline V gives CDR1 SGHRS, CDR2 YFSETQ. With 0 bases clipped from V and 10 bases from J, the junction kept 4 bases outside the gene matches. The CDR3 reads CASSLEAGREQFF. The CDR3 coding sequence is TGCGCCAGCAGCTTGGAAGCGGGACGGGAGCAGTTCTTC.

The V gene is TRBV13, the J gene TRBJ2-7; the D gene is possibly TRBD1 (7 bases). The CDR3 length is 14 residues. Germline CDR1 PRHDT, CDR2 FYEKMQ (reference sequence). Trimming removed 5 bases at V and 5 bases at J, with 16 bases between. The CDR3 reads CASSHDREAHEQYF. The CDR3 DNA reads TGTGCCAGCAGCCACGACAGGGAGGCCCACGAGCAGTACTTC.

The chain combines TRBV12-3 or TRBV12-4 with TRBJ2-7, with a possible D match to TRBD2 (5 bases). The CDR3 covers 14 residues. V dropped 2 bases and J dropped 5 bases, with 13 bases sitting between them. CDR3 sequence reads: CASSLNGRRDEQYF. In DNA form, the CDR3 reads TGTGCCAGCAGTTTAAACGGCAGGCGGGACGAGCAGTACTTC.

This clonotype was seen a few times. The V and J genes are TRBV20-1 and TRBJ2-4, with TRBD2 identical over 8 bases. J gave up 6 bases and V 7 bases, and 8 bases lay outside the gene matches. The CDR3 is made up of 13 amino acids. The germline V gene encodes CDR1 DFQATT and CDR2 SNEGSKA (reference sequence). CDR3 sequence (DNA): TGCAGTGTCCCTGGACTAGCTGGAAACATTCAGTACTTC. It is translated as CSVPGLAGNIQYF.

In its sample, this clonotype was seen a few times. V gene TRBV10-3 combines with J gene TRBJ2-3; a weak D match, TRBD2 (5 bases). The V and J ends lost 11 bases and 2 bases respectively, with 11 bases between them. Germline V lookup: CDR1 ENHRY, CDR2 SYGVKD. The CDR3 is 12 amino acids. The CDR3 reads CAARGITDTQYF. CDR3 nucleotide sequence: TGTGCCGCTAGAGGGATCACAGATACGCAGTATTTT.

This sequence joins TRBV6-5 and TRBJ1-2; 9 bases line up with TRBD1. CDR1 and CDR2 (germline): MNHEY, SVGAGI. With 2 bases clipped from V and 4 bases from J, the junction kept 2 bases outside the gene matches. The CDR3 runs to 14 residues. The CDR3 reads CASSYGTGLYGYTF. CDR3 coding DNA: TGTGCCAGCAGTTACGGGACAGGGCTCTATGGCTACACCTTC.

This clonotype came up a few times. The rearrangement uses TRBV5-1 and TRBJ2-4; D uncertain. The V and J ends lost 5 bases and 13 bases respectively, with 16 bases between them. CDR1 is SGHRS and CDR2 is YFSETQ in the germline V gene. The CDR3 has 12 amino acids. The chain's CDR3 is CASSGLWNEQYF. Written as DNA, the CDR3 is TGCGCCAGCAGTGGTCTCTGGAATGAGCAGTACTTC. The entire variable domain, with the rest obtained from reference TRBV5-1 and TRBJ2-4, is as follows: KAGVTQTPRYLIKTRGQQVTLSCSPISGHRSVSWYQQTPGQGLQFLFEYFSETQRNKGNFPGRFSGRQFSNSRSEMNVSTLELGDSALYLCASSGLWNEQYFGAGTRLSVL.

In this sample, this clonotype turned up once. The CDR3: CAISEWAGGGTYEQYF. DNA of the CDR3: TGTGCCATCAGTGAATGGGCGGGGGGTGGAACCTACGAGCAGTACTTC. The chain carries TRBV10-3 and TRBJ2-7; 8 positions agree with TRBD2. This CDR3 contains 16 residues. Germline CDR1 ENHRY, CDR2 SYGVKD. V lost 3 bases, J lost 2 bases, and 9 bases stayed unmatched.

The chain carries TRBV7-6 and TRBJ1-6; 7 positions agree with TRBD1. V lost 4 bases to trimming and J lost 7 bases; unmatched junction nucleotides: 1. The CDR3 is 13 amino acids. Germline loops: CDR1 SGHVS, CDR2 FNYEAQ. CDR3: CASSSGGNSPLHF. The CDR3 DNA sequence: TGTGCCAGCAGCTCAGGGGGAAATTCACCCCTCCACTTT.

This clonotype turned up a few times. With a much larger clone just one base away, this may be a read error. CDR3 protein: CASSFKYEQYF. Here the CDR3 DNA reads TGTGCCAGCAGTTTTAAGTACGAGCAGTACTTC. The chain recombines TRBV12-3 or TRBV12-4 with TRBJ2-7; D not certain. With 3 bases removed from V and 4 bases from J, the gap between germline ends came to 4 bases. The CDR3 runs to 11 residues.

The chain has TRBV14 and TRBJ2-3; 8 nucleotides align to TRBD2. V trimming: 7 bases; J trimming: 0 bases; junction bases outside the gene matches: 12. Germline assignment: CDR1 SGHDN and CDR2 FVKESK. The CDR3 totals 17 residues. CDR3 DNA sequence: TGTGCCAGCACCCGTAACGAACTAGCGGCTAGCACAGATACGCAGTATTTT. Residues: CASTRNELAASTDTQYF.

A note on this clonotype: The junction and the germline gene differ at one end; a read error may be behind it. The V call is TRBV20-1, the J call TRBJ1-3; D gene uncertain. Germline CDR1 is DFQATT and CDR2 is SNEGSKA (reference sequence). CDR3 length: 17 residues. The CDR3 DNA reads TGCAGGGCTAGAGACCGGGCGCCCGAACCCTCTGGAAACACCATATATTTT. It yields the protein CRARDRAPEPSGNTIYF.

V and J are TRBV28 and TRBJ1-5; D call uncertain. From germline, CDR1 is MDHEN and CDR2 SYDVKM. V lost 1 base, J lost 1 base, and 11 bases lay in between. The CDR3 length is 16 residues. Here the CDR3 DNA reads TGTGCCAGCAGTTTATCTCCACGGATAAGCAATCAGCCCCAGCATTTT. Translating gives CASSLSPRISNQPQHF.

This clonotype has only a few counts. The V call is TRBV5-5, the J call TRBJ1-1; D is ambiguous. Looked up from germline, CDR1 is SGHKS and CDR2 is YYEKEE (reference sequence). This CDR3 has 13 amino acids. The germline V and J ends were trimmed by 6 bases and 2 bases, with 11 bases remaining between them. The DNA of the CDR3 is TGTGCCAGCAAGGAGGACCTTAACACTGAAGCTTTCTTT. Translating gives CASKEDLNTEAFF.

The V gene is TRBV11-2, the J gene TRBJ1-1, with D possibly TRBD1 on 5 matching bases. The length of the CDR3 is 12 residues. The V gene lost 4 bases and the J gene lost 10 bases, with 13 bases spanning the gap. CDR1 is SGHAT and CDR2 is FQNNGV in the germline V gene. The CDR3 region has the DNA TGTGCCAGCAGCTCCCTCAGGGTCTCAGCTTTCTTT. It codes for CASSSLRVSAFF.